This T cell receptor beta chain is from a study of glioma-infiltrating T cells. Points from the study as a whole: CDR3 overlap between tissue and blood was very small. Tissue-blood divergence was below expectation in non-neoplastic patients, above in gliomas.

Amplification of TCR alpha and beta CDR3 regions from RNA used iRepertoire nested multiplex PCR. Input was about 95-400 ng of tissue mRNA or PBMC total RNA. In TCRdb, the multiplex PCR reads were re-called with MiXCR into one record per CDR3 protein. The table shows over 120,000 distinct CDR3 sequences, with 39% occurring only once. With regard to this clonotype: Its antigen is unidentified. This may be a read error, as it is one base from a much larger clone.

This CDR3 contains 13 residues. V was trimmed by 3 bases and J by 6 bases, leaving 14 bases between them. Germline loops: CDR1 DFQATT, CDR2 SNEGSKA (reference sequence). The material sequenced was glioma tissue, nonneoplastic brain tissue, or PBMCs (not recorded which). The chain carries TRBV20-1 and TRBJ2-5, with D tentatively TRBD1 (6 bases). The origin of this receptor is a human donor with low-grade glioma or glioblastoma, undergoing nonglioma brain surgery, or in good health (not recorded which). CDR3 loop: CSARSGTTKTQYF. CDR3 coding DNA: TGCAGTGCTAGGTCCGGGACAACTAAGACCCAGTACTTC.